This T cell receptor (beta chain) was recovered during a study of T cells in Graves' hyperthyroidism and ophthalmopathy. Study conclusions and caveats: Also found in blood were most expanded thyroid clonotypes above 0.001.

At least ten counts were recorded for this clonotype. Its specificity is unknown. Ophthalmopathy cases met thresholds of Clinical Activity Score at least 3, NOSPECS grade at least 4 and duration under 3 months. Patients were excluded for uncontrolled infection, other autoimmune disease, pregnancy or lactation. Source material for PBMCs was about 10 ml fresh peripheral blood. The germline CDR1 and CDR2 sequences are GTSNPN and SVGIG (reference sequence). The CDR3 is 15 amino acids. V dropped 2 bases and J dropped 5; count of bases not matched to a gene: 12. RNA transcripts gave rise to amplified TCR beta CDR3 regions. A first-round RT-PCR of the TCR CDR3 used the HTBI primer set. TCRdb re-called the multiplex PCR reads through MiXCR, storing one row per CDR3 protein. The sample lists approximately 520,000 distinct CDR3 sequences, roughly a quarter seen once, with roughly 10% in the top ten.

Sequenced input: blood. This TCR was sampled from a woman aged 25 to 39 with Graves' ophthalmopathy. The V and J genes are TRBV30 and TRBJ2-7, with 7 nucleotides matching TRBD1. CDR3 nucleotides: TGTGCCTGGAGTTTCGCCGGGACAGCCGAGGACGAGCAGTACTTC. Amino acids: CAWSFAGTAEDEQYF.